Only a few counts were recorded for the clone carrying this T cell receptor (beta chain). Each patient was aged 18 to 65 and had newly diagnosed hyperthyroidism of under 2 months' duration. The length of the CDR3 is 17 residues. Germline CDR1 SGHAT, CDR2 FQNNGV. V dropped 1 base and J dropped 1; count of bases not matched to a gene: 5. RNA transcripts yielded amplified TCR beta CDR3 regions. TCR CDR3 regions were first amplified by RT-PCR with HTBI primers. From the multiplex PCR reads, TCRdb called clonotypes with MiXCR, one entry per CDR3 protein. The repertoire holds fewer than 400,000 distinct CDR3 sequences, with approximately 25% as singletons. This sample was taken from a study of T cells in Graves' hyperthyroidism and ophthalmopathy.

The chain employs TRBV11-2 and TRBJ2-2; TRBD2 matches 8 bases. This clonotype was obtained from a middle-aged man with Graves' hyperthyroidism. Source material: blood. The CDR3 DNA reads as TGTGCCAGCAGCTTAGGAGCGGGGGCCCAGAACACCGGGGAGCTGTTTTTT. Translated: CASSLGAGAQNTGELFF.